These T cell receptor beta chains were read from a single sample in a study of response to subunit inactivated influenza vaccine. TCRdb redid the calling of the RT-PCR reads with MiXCR, one entry per CDR3 protein. The sample holds about 240,000 distinct CDR3 sequences, approximately 12% seen once. This specimen consisted of non-naive T cells sorted from PBMCs, obtained 14 to 15 days before vaccination. Receptors were obtained from a man between 50 and 59 years old who received an inactivated influenza vaccine. Each CDR3 is given with its conserved first and last residue. D genes are given only for firm matches. Rows may omit the clone size; those that give it use once, few, many or a size class.

many | TRBJ2-1 | TRBV27 | - | CASTQTGEQFF | TGTGCCAGCACCCAAACGGGTGAGCAGTTCTTC
few | TRBJ1-3 | TRBV11-2 | - | CASSNRRFGNTIYF | TGTGCCAGCAGCAACCGAAGGTTCGGAAACACCATATATTTT
many | TRBJ1-2 | TRBV7-9 | - | CASSLGQVYGYTF | TGTGCCAGCAGCTTAGGGCAGGTCTATGGCTACACCTTC
many | TRBJ2-5 | TRBV20-1 | - | CSARPHPGTQYF | TGCAGTGCTCGACCACACCCAGGGACCCAGTACTTC
- | TRBJ2-7 | TRBV20-1 | TRBD1 | CSASRTGGLNEQYF | TGCAGTGCTAGTAGGACAGGGGGCTTGAACGAGCAGTACTTC
few | TRBJ2-7 | TRBV6-1 | - | CASNPDRTFYEQYF | TGTGCCAGCAACCCAGATCGGACATTTTACGAGCAGTACTTC
few | TRBJ2-1 | TRBV10-2 | TRBD2 | CASSDGAGGYNEQFF | TGCGCCAGCAGTGACGGAGCGGGGGGTTACAATGAGCAGTTCTTC
many | TRBJ1-2 | TRBV12-3/TRBV12-4 | - | CASTGRGNLYGYTF | TGTGCCAGCACTGGTAGGGGGAACCTCTATGGCTACACCTTC
few | TRBJ2-5 | TRBV12-3/TRBV12-4 | - | CASVRSWQETQYF | TGTGCCAGCGTTAGGAGTTGGCAAGAGACCCAGTACTTC
- | TRBJ2-1 | TRBV11-2 | TRBD2 | CASSLVRLSGRANEQFF | TGTGCCAGCAGCTTAGTACGTCTTAGCGGGAGGGCAAATGAGCAGTTCTTC
- | TRBJ2-5 | TRBV9 | TRBD1 | CASSPRTGLETQYF | TGTGCCAGCAGCCCTCGGACAGGGTTGGAGACCCAGTACTTC
few | TRBJ2-7 | TRBV7-6 | TRBD1 | CASSLARDRGSEQYF | TGTGCCAGCAGCTTAGCGCGGGACAGGGGTTCCGAGCAGTACTTC
many | TRBJ1-1 | TRBV11-2 | - | CASSPPGGKNTEAFF | TGTGCCAGCAGCCCCCCCGGGGGGAAGAACACTGAAGCTTTCTTT
- | TRBJ2-7 | TRBV4-3 | - | CASSRVRQVPPYEQYF | TGCGCCAGCAGCCGCGTAAGACAGGTCCCACCCTACGAGCAGTACTTC
- | TRBJ2-1 | TRBV6-5 | TRBD2 | CASSFSASGRAVEQFF | TGTGCCAGCAGTTTTTCGGCTAGCGGGAGGGCCGTTGAGCAGTTCTTC
few | TRBJ2-1 | TRBV6-2/TRBV6-3 | TRBD2 | CASARLAQQFF | TGTGCCAGCGCAAGACTAGCTCAGCAGTTCTTC
- | TRBJ2-7 | TRBV9 | TRBD2 | CASSPTLAVGTYEQYF | TGTGCCAGCAGCCCCACACTAGCGGTGGGTACCTACGAGCAGTACTTC
- | TRBJ1-6 | TRBV27 | - | CASRTNRVAYNSPLHF | TGTGCCAGCAGGACGAACAGGGTGGCCTATAATTCACCCCTCCACTTT
few | TRBJ1-5 | TRBV10-3 | - | CAISGGNQPQHF | TGTGCCATCAGTGGAGGGAATCAGCCCCAGCATTTT
few | TRBJ1-1 | TRBV25-1 | - | CASSRDPENTEAFF | TGTGCCAGCAGCCGGGACCCCGAGAACACTGAAGCTTTCTTT
few | TRBJ2-7 | TRBV9 | - | CASSGGGTKNYEQYF | TGTGCCAGCAGCGGGGGGGGGACAAAGAACTACGAGCAGTACTTC
many | TRBJ1-5 | TRBV2 | TRBD1 | CASSEAVRTGSNQPQHF | TGTGCCAGCAGTGAAGCCGTTAGGACAGGGAGCAATCAGCCCCAGCATTTT
many | TRBJ2-1 | TRBV7-9 | - | CASSLALTSSYNEQFF | TGTGCCAGCAGCTTAGCTTTAACTAGCAGCTACAATGAGCAGTTCTTC
- | TRBJ1-2 | TRBV7-2 | - | CASSPGQEYDGYTF | TGTGCCAGCAGCCCGGGCCAAGAGTATGACGGCTACACCTTC
few | TRBJ2-7 | TRBV6-1 | - | CASSVNPTGGYEQYF | TGTGCCAGCAGTGTTAATCCGACGGGTGGGTACGAGCAGTACTTC
- | TRBJ1-5 | TRBV6-6 | - | CASNTGDQPQHF | TGTGCCAGCAATACGGGGGATCAGCCCCAGCATTTT
- | TRBJ2-3 | TRBV20-1 | TRBD2 | CSALRPIAGGSTDTQYF | TGCAGTGCCCTCCGACCCATAGCGGGAGGTAGCACAGATACGCAGTATTTT
- | TRBJ1-1 | TRBV5-1 | TRBD1 | CASSLEGQGFAEAFF | TGCGCCAGCAGCTTGGAGGGACAGGGTTTTGCTGAAGCTTTCTTT
- | TRBJ2-3 | TRBV20-1 | - | CSARTGITTDTQYF | TGCAGTGCTAGGACGGGAATCACCACAGATACGCAGTATTTT
few | TRBJ2-5 | TRBV29-1 | - | CSVGRRDTSLGTQYF | TGCAGCGTGGGGAGACGGGACACGAGCTTAGGGACCCAGTACTTC
- | TRBJ2-2 | TRBV6-2/TRBV6-3 | - | CATHAGSNTGELFF | TGTGCCACCCACGCGGGATCTAACACCGGGGAGCTGTTTTTT
few | TRBJ2-1 | TRBV6-7 | TRBD1 | CARSYLLLGQGSNEQFF | TGTGCCCGCAGTTACCTCCTTCTGGGACAGGGAAGCAATGAGCAGTTCTTC
- | TRBJ2-7 | TRBV20-1 | TRBD2 | CSARDGSGGSYEQYF | TGCAGTGCTAGAGATGGGAGCGGGGGGTCCTACGAGCAGTACTTC
many | TRBJ2-7 | TRBV5-1 | TRBD2 | CASSITSGRSYEQYF | TGCGCCAGCAGCATAACTAGCGGGCGCTCCTACGAGCAGTACTTC
- | TRBJ2-2 | TRBV19 | - | CASTSTLLLVPGELFF | TGTGCCAGTACCTCAACCCTCCTTTTAGTGCCCGGGGAGCTGTTTTTT
- | TRBJ2-3 | TRBV27 | TRBD2 | CASSPGLAWTDTQYF | TGTGCCAGCAGTCCCGGACTAGCGTGGACAGATACGCAGTATTTT
- | TRBJ2-5 | TRBV9 | TRBD2 | CASSVGLAGGGETQYF | TGTGCCAGCAGCGTAGGACTAGCGGGGGGCGGGGAGACCCAGTACTTC
few | TRBJ2-3 | TRBV18 | - | CASSPPSWVDTQYF | TGTGCCAGCTCACCACCGAGCTGGGTAGATACGCAGTATTTT
- | TRBJ1-5 | TRBV19 | - | CASKPTPIYSHQPQHF | TGTGCCAGTAAGCCCACACCCATCTACAGTCATCAGCCCCAGCATTTT
many | TRBJ2-7 | TRBV5-1 | - | CASSPLGAYEQYF | TGCGCCAGCAGCCCACTGGGGGCCTACGAGCAGTACTTC
few | TRBJ2-7 | TRBV20-1 | TRBD1 | CSATDRGSYEQYF | TGCAGTGCTACCGACAGGGGTTCCTACGAGCAGTACTTC
many | TRBJ2-7 | TRBV7-2 | - | CASSLAGGPYEQYF | TGTGCCAGCAGCTTAGCCGGCGGACCCTACGAGCAGTACTTC
- | TRBJ2-1 | TRBV6-2/TRBV6-3 | TRBD2 | CASSTFGLAGRDEQFF | TGTGCCAGCTCCACCTTCGGCCTAGCGGGAAGGGATGAGCAGTTCTTC
- | TRBJ1-2 | TRBV7-2 | - | CASSKQGNLNYGYTF | TGTGCCAGCAGCAAACAGGGCAACCTTAACTATGGCTACACCTTC
few | TRBJ2-1 | TRBV5-6 | - | CASSLLGVSGSYNEQFF | TGTGCCAGCAGCTTGCTCGGGGTTTCTGGCTCCTACAATGAGCAGTTCTTC
few | TRBJ2-3 | TRBV5-1 | TRBD2 | CASMAGGISTDTQYF | TGCGCCAGCATGGCGGGGGGCATCAGCACAGATACGCAGTATTTT
few | TRBJ2-3 | TRBV6-2/TRBV6-3 | - | CASSALWGGTDTQYF | TGTGCCAGCAGTGCCCTTTGGGGGGGCACAGATACGCAGTATTTT
many | TRBJ2-1 | TRBV6-1 | - | CASSELKEGLNSNEQFF | TGTGCCAGCAGTGAGTTAAAGGAGGGTCTAAATTCGAATGAGCAGTTCTTC
few | TRBJ2-4 | TRBV13 | - | CASSHRQSLAKNIQYF | TGTGCCAGCAGCCATAGACAGAGCCTAGCCAAAAACATTCAGTACTTC
- | TRBJ2-1 | TRBV7-9 | TRBD2 | CASSSDSGNSEQFF | TGTGCCAGCAGCTCAGATAGCGGGAACAGTGAGCAGTTCTTC
- | TRBJ1-1 | TRBV7-9 | - | CASRRRRDMNTEAFF | TGTGCCAGCAGAAGACGCAGAGATATGAACACTGAAGCTTTCTTT
few | TRBJ2-7 | TRBV10-3 | - | CAIKGDSDYEQYF | TGTGCCATCAAGGGGGATAGCGACTACGAGCAGTACTTC
many | TRBJ2-1 | TRBV5-1 | - | CASSLEAVSSYNEQFF | TGCGCCAGCAGCTTGGAGGCGGTTAGCTCCTACAATGAGCAGTTCTTC
few | TRBJ2-7 | TRBV18 | - | CASSSGTIYEQYF | TGTGCCAGCTCTTCGGGAACCATCTACGAGCAGTACTTC
- | TRBJ2-1 | TRBV11-2 | TRBD2 | CASSLQTSGTYNEQFF | TGTGCCAGCAGCCTCCAGACTAGCGGGACTTACAATGAGCAGTTCTTC
once | TRBJ2-2 | TRBV15 | - | CATSPRGGANTGELYF | TGTGCCACCAGCCCCCGAGGGGGAGCGAACACCGGGGAGCTGTATTTT
few | TRBJ2-1 | TRBV4-1 | - | CASSQGGQGPYNEQFF | TGCGCCAGCAGCCAAGGTGGGCAGGGTCCATACAATGAGCAGTTCTTC
few | TRBJ2-1 | TRBV2 | TRBD2 | CASRGEGHPASGRYNEQFF | TGTGCCAGCAGGGGTGAGGGACATCCAGCTAGCGGGAGGTACAATGAGCAGTTCTTC
many | TRBJ1-3 | TRBV9 | - | CASGGGGRASGNTIYF | TGTGCCAGCGGAGGGGGGGGAAGAGCCTCTGGAAACACCATATATTTT
- | TRBJ1-2 | TRBV11-2 | - | CASSSFTSGYTF | TGTGCCAGCAGCTCGTTTACGAGTGGCTACACCTTC